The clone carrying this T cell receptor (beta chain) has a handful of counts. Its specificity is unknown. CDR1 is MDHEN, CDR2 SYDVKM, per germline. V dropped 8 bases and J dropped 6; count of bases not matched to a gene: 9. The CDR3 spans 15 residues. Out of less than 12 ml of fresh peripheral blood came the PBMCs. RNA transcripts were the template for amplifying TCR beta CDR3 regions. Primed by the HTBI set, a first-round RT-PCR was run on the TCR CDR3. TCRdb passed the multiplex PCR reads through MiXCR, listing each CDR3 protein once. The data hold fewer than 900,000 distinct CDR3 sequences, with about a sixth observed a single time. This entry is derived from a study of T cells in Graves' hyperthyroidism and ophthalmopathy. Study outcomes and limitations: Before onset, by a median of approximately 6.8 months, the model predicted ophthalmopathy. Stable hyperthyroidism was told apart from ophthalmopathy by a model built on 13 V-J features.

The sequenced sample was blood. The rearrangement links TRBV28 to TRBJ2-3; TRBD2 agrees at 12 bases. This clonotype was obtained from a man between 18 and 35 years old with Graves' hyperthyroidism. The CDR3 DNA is TGTGCCAGCGCCGGACTAGCGGGGTTAAGGGATACGCAGTATTTT. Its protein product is CASAGLAGLRDTQYF.